Sequencing of this T cell receptor (beta chain) was carried out in a study of cytomegalovirus exposure and HLA in healthy donors. Study observations and caveats: The authors listed approximately 150 TCR beta chains as cytomegalovirus-associated. Rarity held for most TCR sequences, but there were some public TCRs that occurred in many donors.

The table came from immunoSEQ multiplex PCR; TCRdb's copy has only in-frame clones and leaves some out. This table holds about 160,000 clones, 85% found once. This CDR3 spans 11 amino acids. CDR1 and CDR2 (germline): MNHEY, SVGAGI. The trim removed 5 bases at V and 11 bases at J, leaving 5 bases unmatched. Details on this clone: Its antigen remains unknown.

The sequenced sample was PBMCs. This TCR was recovered from a man in his thirties or forties in good health and CMV-seropositive. This chain joins TRBV6-5 and TRBJ2-7, with 8 bases matching TRBD1. The CDR3 DNA reads TGTGCCAGCAGTGTTGCGGGACAGGAGTACTTC. Translating it yields CASSVAGQEYF.